What follows are 14 T cell receptor beta chains derived from one specimen sequenced in a study of monozygotic twins with inflammatory bowel disease. TCRdb re-analyzed the 5' RACE reads; it lists each CDR3 protein once, without DNA. This sample's table has roughly 150,000 distinct CDR3 sequences. Sequenced sample: blood. The receptors derive from a human donor with ulcerative colitis or Crohn's disease, or a healthy co-twin of an affected twin (not recorded which).

The chain links TRBV3-1 to TRBJ1-5; TCRdb lists TRBD1, though no DNA is available to test this call. The CDR3 runs 15 residues. Germline assignment: CDR1 LGHDT and CDR2 YNNKEL (reference sequence). CDR3 amino acids: CASGGGVGGNQPQHF.

This chain links TRBV5-1 with TRBJ1-1; the D gene TCRdb calls, TRBD1, cannot be checked with no DNA. This CDR3 is built from 14 residues. Germline CDR1 and CDR2: SGHRS and YFSETQ. The CDR3 protein is CASSSSQGNTEAFF.

The chain is built from TRBV7-3 and TRBJ2-1; TCRdb designates TRBD2, a call that cannot be tested without DNA. There are 15 residues in the CDR3. The germline V gene has CDR1 SGHTA and CDR2 FQGTGA. The CDR3 loop is CASSDGTSGSREQFF.

V gene TRBV30 combines with J gene TRBJ1-2; absent DNA, TCRdb's TRBD1 call cannot be checked. CDR1 is GTSNPN, CDR2 SVGIG, per germline (reference sequence). The CDR3 consists of 14 residues. The CDR3 sequence is CAWTPTGGPYGYTF.

The chain joins TRBV27 to TRBJ1-6. CDR1 is MNHEY and CDR2 is SMNVEV in the germline V gene (reference sequence). This CDR3 spans 16 amino acids. The CDR3 sequence is CASSSPRGSYNSPLHF.

The chain joins TRBV7-2 to TRBJ1-2. The V gene's germline CDR1 is SGHTA and CDR2 FQGNSA. The CDR3 is made up of 15 amino acids. The CDR3: CASSPRPPGAYGYTF.

The chain combines TRBV28 with TRBJ2-2; as DNA is missing, the TRBD1 call by TCRdb cannot be tested. This CDR3 contains 17 residues. CDR1 is MDHEN and CDR2 is SYDVKM in the germline V gene. CDR3 sequence: CASSLIQGALRTGELFF.

The V call is TRBV11-2, the J call TRBJ2-2; TCRdb outputs TRBD2, but without DNA this stays unchecked. Germline loops: CDR1 SGHAT, CDR2 FQNNGV. The CDR3 is 19 amino acids. The CDR3 loop reads CASSLDLPGPFRFTGELFF.

The chain links TRBV9 to TRBJ1-4. The CDR3 covers 15 residues. CDR1 and CDR2 from the germline V gene are SGDLS and YYNGEE. Here the CDR3 reads CASSVELGLNEKLFF. The complete variable domain, with remaining parts taken from reference TRBV9 and TRBJ1-4, reads DSGVTQTPKHLITATGQRVTLRCSPRSGDLSVYWYQQSLDQGLQFLIQYYNGEERAKGNILERFSAQQFPDLHSELNLSSLELGDSALYFCASSVELGLNEKLFFGSGTQLSVL.

This sequence joins TRBV20-1 and TRBJ1-1; TCRdb's D call of TRBD1 is untestable without DNA. Germline loops: CDR1 DFQATT, CDR2 SNEGSKA (reference sequence). CDR3 length equals 12 residues. CDR3 protein: CSARQGNTEAFF.

The V and J genes are TRBV5-6 and TRBJ1-5; with no DNA, the TCRdb D assignment of TRBD1 cannot be verified. CDR1 and CDR2 from the germline V gene are SGHDT and YYEEEE. The CDR3 contains 14 residues. The CDR3 reads CASSYRLMNQPQHF.

The V gene is TRBV29-1, the J gene TRBJ1-1; TCRdb outputs TRBD1, but without DNA this stays unchecked. Per germline, CDR1 SQVTM and CDR2 ANQGSEA. The CDR3 has 16 residues. The CDR3 loop is CSVRGGGSGENTEAFF.

The rearrangement joins TRBV5-1 to TRBJ1-2. Per the germline V gene, CDR1 is SGHRS and CDR2 is YFSETQ. The CDR3 covers 13 residues. The CDR3 reads CASSLADGYGYTF.

The rearrangement links TRBV7-9 to TRBJ1-5; TCRdb selects TRBD1, and the lack of DNA leaves this call unchecked. Germline assignment: CDR1 SEHNR and CDR2 FQNEAQ (reference sequence). The CDR3 loop spans 15 amino acids. This CDR3 is CASSFGGGGYQPQHF.